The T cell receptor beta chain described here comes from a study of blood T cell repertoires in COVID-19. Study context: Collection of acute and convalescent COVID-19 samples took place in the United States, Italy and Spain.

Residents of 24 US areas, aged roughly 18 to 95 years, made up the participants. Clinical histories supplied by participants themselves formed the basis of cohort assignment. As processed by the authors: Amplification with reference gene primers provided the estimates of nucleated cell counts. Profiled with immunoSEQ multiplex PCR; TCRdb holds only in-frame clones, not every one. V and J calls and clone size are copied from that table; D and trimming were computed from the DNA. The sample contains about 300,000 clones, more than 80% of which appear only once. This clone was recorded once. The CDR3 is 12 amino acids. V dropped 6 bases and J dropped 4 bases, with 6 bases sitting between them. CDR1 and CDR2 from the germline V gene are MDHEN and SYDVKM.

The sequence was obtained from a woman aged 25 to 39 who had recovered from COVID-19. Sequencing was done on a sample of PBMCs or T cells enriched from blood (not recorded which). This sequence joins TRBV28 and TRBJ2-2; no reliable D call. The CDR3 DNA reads TGTGCCAGCAGGTCAGTCACCGGGGAGCTGTTTTTT. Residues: CASRSVTGELFF.